Listed below are T cell receptor beta chains from one sample, sequenced in a study of tumor and adjacent non-tumor tissue in lung cancer. TCRdb processed the multiplex PCR reads anew with MiXCR; each CDR3 protein has one entry. The sample has approximately 86,000 distinct CDR3 sequences, over 60% seen once. Sequencing was done on a sample of lung tumor tissue. Receptors originate from a woman between 40 and 50 years old with non-small cell lung cancer. Both conserved end residues are part of each CDR3. The D gene is left open where the match is weak. The size of a clone is reported for some rows only, either as once, few or many, or as a class for expanded clones.

CDR3 DNA,CDR3 protein,V gene,clone size,D gene,J gene
TGTGCCAGTAGAGATATAGGCGTTTCCTACGAGCAGTACTTC,CASRDIGVSYEQYF,TRBV11-2,.,.,TRBJ2-7
TGTGCCAGCAGCTTATGTCCACAGGGACACTCTGGAAACACCATATATTTT,CASSLCPQGHSGNTIYF,TRBV7-8,few,.,TRBJ1-3
TGTGCCAGCAGCCAATATAAGGGGAGAGGAACGTATGAGCAGTTCTTC,CASSQYKGRGTYEQFF,TRBV14,.,.,TRBJ2-1
TGTGTCAACAGGCCGTCCGTGGATCTAGCGAGCTACGAGCAGTACTTC,CVNRPSVDLASYEQYF,TRBV6-5,.,.,TRBJ2-7
TGTTCCACCGCCACAGGGAGGACAGATACGCAGCATTTT,CSTATGRTDTQHF,TRBV6-1,.,.,TRBJ1-5
TGCAGTGCCCCAGGGGCGGGGGTGGGGGAGATCCAGTACTTC,CSAPGAGVGEIQYF,TRBV20-1,.,.,TRBJ2-5
TGTGCCAGCAGCAATAGCGGATCCACCGGGATAGCTCAAGAGACCCAGTACTTC,CASSNSGSTGIAQETQYF,TRBV11-2,.,.,TRBJ2-5
TGCAGTGCCATACACGAAGGGGGCCAGGGAGAGACCCAGTACTTC,CSAIHEGGQGETQYF,TRBV20-1,many,TRBD1,TRBJ2-5
TGTGCCAGCAGTCACGGGACTGGGGGCTCTGGGGCCAACGTCCTGACTTTC,CASSHGTGGSGANVLTF,TRBV6-5,.,.,TRBJ2-6
TGTGCCAGCATAACCAGGACTAGCGGGGTGGGCACAGATACGCAGTATTTT,CASITRTSGVGTDTQYF,TRBV6-6,.,TRBD2,TRBJ2-3
TGCAGCGGGAAACAGGGGGGGAGGGAGACCCAGTGCTTC,CSGKQGGRETQCF,TRBV29-1,.,.,TRBJ2-5
TGTGCCAGCAGTTTAGGGTTTAACTATGGCTACACCTTC,CASSLGFNYGYTF,TRBV28,few,.,TRBJ1-2
TGTGCCAGCGGTGTACAGGAGCTATGGTATGAGAAATACTTC,CASGVQELWYEKYF,TRBV11-2,.,.,TRBJ2-7
TGTGTCAACAGCCGACGGGCTAGCCGAGCAGATACGCAGTATTTT,CVNSRRASRADTQYF,TRBV11-2,once,.,TRBJ2-3
TGTGCCAGCACCAGCATGAGGGCCTCCTACGAGCAGTACTTC,CASTSMRASYEQYF,TRBV7-9,once,.,TRBJ2-7
TGTGCCAGCAGCCCCCAGAATGAGCAGTTCTTC,CASSPQNEQFF,TRBV11-2,.,.,TRBJ2-1
.,CASNPTGAQIRSIF,TRBV11-2,.,.,TRBJ2-3
TGTGCTAGCATTCGGAACAGGGGGCGAGAGACCCAGTACTTC,CASIRNRGRETQYF,TRBV6-5,.,TRBD1,TRBJ2-5
TGCGCCAGCAGCCAAACAGGGATAACGGGTAATCCACCCTTCCACTTT,CASSQTGITGNPPFHF,TRBV4-1,.,.,TRBJ1-6